This record looks at one TCR beta chain sequence and its context. The antigen is not known. This entry is derived from a study of beta chain features in type 1 diabetes. Study observations and caveats: Relative to healthy donors, patients appeared to have naive, central memory and Treg TCRB repertoires that were more similar. A cDNA-based sequencing approach could over-represent cells with high TCR expression.

Germline loops: CDR1 LNHDA, CDR2 SQIVND (reference sequence). V lost 5 bases to trimming and J lost 5 bases, with 22 bases between them. The CDR3 totals 17 residues. Every isolated RNA sample was fully reverse transcribed, so sequencing captured expressed TCRB transcripts. This table comes from immunoSEQ multiplex PCR, and its TCRdb copy is limited to in-frame clones, with some not included. Seen here are roughly 330,000 clones, approximately 9.9% observed once, and the top ten hold roughly 0.014%. The J gene is TRBJ1-5, the V gene TRBV19; D not resolved. The receptor was derived from a woman aged 25 to 39 in good health. Sequenced input: naive CD4+ T cells from blood. The CDR3 DNA is TGTGCCAGTAGTCTCGACTCCGCGGGTTTCCCCTATCAGCCCCAGCATTTT. Encoded protein: CASSLDSAGFPYQPQHF.